One sample yielded the 8 T cell receptor beta chains listed below, sequenced in a study of T cell responses to AZD1222 COVID-19 vaccine. Here immunoSEQ multiplex PCR was the method, and the copy in TCRdb shows in-frame clones only, minus some. This table has 44,000 or so clones, about four fifths appearing once. Specimen: peripheral blood, collected 28 days after the second dose of the MenACWY control vaccine. The receptors were sampled from an adult who received the MenACWY meningococcal vaccine as a control.

Only a few counts were recorded for this clone. This rearrangement joins TRBV28 to TRBJ2-4, with D perhaps matching TRBD1 or TRBD2 (5 bases each). V lost 6 bases, J lost 1 base, and 13 bases lay in between. Germline V gene sequence: CDR1 MDHEN, CDR2 SYDVKM. CDR3 length equals 15 residues. CDR3: CASRGVRAAKNIQYF. The CDR3 DNA reads as TGTGCCAGCAGGGGGGTCAGGGCGGCCAAAAACATTCAGTACTTC.

The chain is built from TRBV30 and TRBJ2-1; either TRBD1 or TRBD2 may fit D (6 bases each). Germline loops: CDR1 GTSNPN, CDR2 SVGIG (reference sequence). The CDR3 has 14 amino acids. Trimming shortened V by 2 bases and J by 0 bases, and 8 bases separated the two germline ends. Here the CDR3 reads CAWSKGGSYNEQFF. The CDR3 nucleotides read TGTGCCTGGAGTAAGGGGGGCTCCTACAATGAGCAGTTCTTC.

V gene TRBV14 combines with J gene TRBJ1-6; no clear D. The CDR3 runs to 19 residues. V gave up 1 base and J gave up 7 bases, with 23 bases separating them. Per the germline V gene, CDR1 is SGHDN and CDR2 is FVKESK. CDR3 sequence: CASSQVNGFSFAGNSPLHF. The CDR3, as DNA: TGTGCCAGCAGCCAAGTTAACGGCTTTTCTTTCGCGGGCAATTCACCCCTCCACTTT.

The rearrangement uses TRBV7-8 and TRBJ1-1, with unresolved D. V was cut by 3 bases and J by 1 base, with 12 bases left in between. The CDR3 is 15 residues long. CDR1 and CDR2 from the germline V gene are SGHVS and FQNEAQ. The chain's CDR3 is CASSLDERQNTEAFF. CDR3 DNA sequence: TGTGCCAGCAGCTTGGACGAACGACAGAACACTGAAGCTTTCTTT.

The sample holds a few counts of this clone. The chain joins TRBV3-1 (or the pseudogene TRBV3-2) to TRBJ2-1; D possibly uses TRBD1 or TRBD2 (5 bases each). The germline V gene has CDR1 LGHDT and CDR2 YNNKEL (reference sequence). The CDR3 totals 15 residues. The V end lost 0 bases, the J end lost 7 bases, and 13 bases lay between the germline ends. The CDR3 coding sequence is TGTGCCAGCAGCCAAGATGGGACGTTATGGAATGAGCAGTTCTTC. Its translation: CASSQDGTLWNEQFF.

This chain links TRBV29-1 with TRBJ2-2; 12 bases align to TRBD2. Germline V lookup: CDR1 SQVTM, CDR2 ANQGSEA. J gave up 4 bases and V 7 bases, and 10 bases lay outside the gene matches. The CDR3 totals 16 residues. The CDR3 coding sequence is TGCAGCGCACGGACTAGCGGGGCCGTCGGCACCGGGGAGCTGTTTTTT. Translating it yields CSARTSGAVGTGELFF.

This clone is termed medium-sized. The rearrangement uses TRBV4-1 and TRBJ1-2; 7 bases are a match to TRBD1. The V and J ends lost 0 bases and 2 bases, in that order; junction bases with no gene match: 6. Per the germline V gene, CDR1 is MGHRA and CDR2 is YSYEKL. CDR3 length: 16 amino acids. CDR3 DNA sequence: TGCGCCAGCAGCCAAGATACTTACAGGGGAAACTATGGCTACACCTTC. It encodes CASSQDTYRGNYGYTF.

This CDR3 reads CASSLSAGRGQLYEQYF. DNA for the CDR3: TGTGCCAGCAGCTTATCGGCCGGGCGGGGACAACTCTACGAGCAGTACTTC. The chain uses TRBV5-5 and TRBJ2-7, with D perhaps given as TRBD1 or TRBD2 (6 bases each). The V end lost 2 bases, the J end lost 3 bases, and 21 bases lay between the germline ends. Per the germline V gene, CDR1 is SGHKS and CDR2 is YYEKEE (reference sequence). CDR3 size: 17 residues. Full variable domain (missing parts from reference TRBV5-5 and TRBJ2-7): DAGVTQSPTHLIKTRGQQVTLRCSPISGHKSVSWYQQVLGQGPQFIFQYYEKEERGRGNFPDRFSARQFPNYSSELNVNALLLGDSALYLCASSLSAGRGQLYEQYFGPGTRLTVT.